These 13 T cell receptor beta chains originate from one sample sequenced in a study of shared clonotypes between healthy human individuals. Assay used: immunoSEQ multiplex PCR; TCRdb lists only in-frame clones, some missing. The profile shows around 430,000 clones, 75% to 85% of them singletons. Specimen: PBMCs. The receptors here all came from a woman aged 40 to 50 in good health. Some clones in this sample may be carry-over from other donors' samples.

As DNA, the CDR3 is TGTGCCAGCAGCTCCCGACAGGGTTCGGAGACCCAGTACTTC. Protein: CASSSRQGSETQYF. The chain links TRBV11-3 to TRBJ2-5; TRBD1 aligns across 7 bases. V lost 4 bases to trimming and J lost 5 bases; unmatched junction nucleotides: 7. The V gene's germline CDR1 is SGHNT and CDR2 YENEEA. The length of the CDR3 is 14 residues.

The chain links TRBV6-5 to TRBJ2-1; a weak D match, TRBD1 (7 bases). The length of the CDR3 is 14 residues. Germline V gene data show CDR1 as MNHEY and CDR2 as SVGAGI. The V end lost 4 bases, the J end lost 9 bases, and 16 bases lay between the germline ends. CDR3 residues: CASSSADREAEQFF. The CDR3 DNA reads as TGTGCCAGCAGTTCCGCTGACAGGGAGGCTGAGCAGTTCTTC.

The V and J genes are TRBV5-1 and TRBJ1-4, with D possibly matching TRBD1 (6 bases). The CDR3 has 12 amino acids. Per germline, CDR1 SGHRS and CDR2 YFSETQ. V lost 4 bases to trimming and J lost 13 bases, with 14 bases between them. The chain's CDR3 is CASSDPGDTLFF. For the CDR3, the DNA is TGCGCCAGCAGCGACCCTGGGGACACACTGTTTTTT.

The chain is built from TRBV9 and TRBJ2-7; D uncertain. This CDR3 is built from 14 residues. Trimming pared 0 bases from V and 6 bases from J, leaving 13 bases between. CDR1 and CDR2 (germline): SGDLS, YYNGEE. As DNA, the CDR3 is TGTGCCAGCAGCGTAGGGGTAGGTCGAGGCGAGCAGTACTTC. Its translation is CASSVGVGRGEQYF.

This rearrangement joins TRBV2 to TRBJ1-5; unclear D gene. CDR1 and CDR2 from the germline V gene are SNHLY and FYNNEI. The germline V and J ends were trimmed by 6 bases and 9 bases, with 12 bases remaining between them. CDR3 size: 12 residues. The CDR3 DNA sequence: TGTGCCAGCAGCCCATCCTCCAGGCCCCAGCATTTT. Translated, it gives CASSPSSRPQHF. Combining the CDR3 with reference TRBV2 and TRBJ1-5 gives the whole variable domain EPEVTQTPSHQVTQMGQEVILRCVPISNHLYFYWYRQILGQKVEFLVSFYNNEISEKSEIFDDQFSVERPDGSNFTLKIRSTKLEDSAMYFCASSPSSRPQHFGDGTRLSIL.

This chain connects TRBV30 to TRBJ2-3, with a possible D match to TRBD2 (5 bases). The CDR3 is made up of 12 amino acids. Germline assignment: CDR1 GTSNPN and CDR2 SVGIG (reference sequence). The germline V and J ends were trimmed by 5 bases and 5 bases, with 11 bases remaining between them. CDR3 in amino acids: CAWAEEQDTQYF. In DNA, the CDR3 is TGTGCCTGGGCGGAGGAGCAAGATACGCAGTATTTT.

The gene calls are TRBV5-1 and TRBJ2-2; 10 nucleotides match TRBD2. Germline V gives CDR1 SGHRS, CDR2 YFSETQ. Germline trimming cut 0 bases from V and 3 bases from J; bases unmatched to any gene: 8. This CDR3 has 18 residues. The CDR3 is CASSLAPSGSRDTGELFF. CDR3 nucleotides: TGCGCCAGCAGCTTGGCGCCTAGCGGGAGTCGAGACACCGGGGAGCTGTTTTTT.

V and J are TRBV7-3 and TRBJ2-1, with 7 bases matching TRBD1. Germline trimming cut 3 bases from V and 6 bases from J; bases unmatched to any gene: 5. The CDR3 totals 14 residues. Germline-derived CDR1 and CDR2 are SGHTA and FQGTGA. CDR3 nucleotides: TGTGCCAGCAGCTTGACAGGGAGCGGCAATGAGCAGTTCTTC. Its protein is CASSLTGSGNEQFF. Combining the CDR3 with reference TRBV7-3 and TRBJ2-1 gives the whole variable domain GAGVSQTPSNKVTEKGKYVELRCDPISGHTALYWYRQSLGQGPEFLIYFQGTGAADDSGLPNDRFFAVRPEGSVSTLKIQRTERGDSAVYLCASSLTGSGNEQFFGPGTRLTVL.

The V and J genes are TRBV15 and TRBJ2-5, with TRBD1 matching over 11 bases. Germline V lookup: CDR1 LNHNV, CDR2 YYDKDF (reference sequence). Trimming removed 8 bases from V and 9 bases from J; junction bases left unmatched: 11. The CDR3 has 14 residues. Here the CDR3 reads CATGLGTGGPPQYF. The CDR3 DNA reads as TGTGCCACCGGCCTGGGGACAGGGGGGCCACCCCAGTACTTC. The full variable domain, rest sourced from reference TRBV15 and TRBJ2-5, is DAMVIQNPRYQVTQFGKPVTLSCSQTLNHNVMYWYQQKSSQAPKLLFHYYDKDFNNEADTPDNFQSRRPNTSFCFLDIRSPGLGDTAMYLCATGLGTGGPPQYFGPGTRLLVL.

This clone was observed a single time. V and J are TRBV28 and TRBJ2-7; D may correspond to TRBD1 or TRBD2 (5 bases each). The CDR3 is made up of 13 amino acids. Germline CDR1 and CDR2: MDHEN and SYDVKM. The germline V and J ends were trimmed by 5 bases and 6 bases, with 14 bases remaining between them. The CDR3 coding sequence is TGTGCCAGCAGTCTCCCTACTAGGGGCGAGCAGTACTTC. Translation: CASSLPTRGEQYF.

In this sample, this clone turned up once. The chain uses TRBV2 and TRBJ2-2, with D tentatively TRBD1 or TRBD2 (5 bases each). CDR1 is SNHLY, CDR2 FYNNEI, per germline. The CDR3 totals 14 residues. V lost 5 bases, J lost 6 bases, and 13 bases lay in between. Here the CDR3 DNA reads TGTGCCAGCAGTTGGGACCTGAGGGCCGGGGAGCTGTTTTTT. As protein: CASSWDLRAGELFF. Drawing the rest from reference TRBV2 and TRBJ2-2, the complete variable domain is EPEVTQTPSHQVTQMGQEVILRCVPISNHLYFYWYRQILGQKVEFLVSFYNNEISEKSEIFDDQFSVERPDGSNFTLKIRSTKLEDSAMYFCASSWDLRAGELFFGEGSRLTVL.

This rearrangement joins TRBV30 to TRBJ2-7; D remains unclear. Trimming stripped 3 bases from V and 9 bases from J, with 27 bases between. Per germline, CDR1 GTSNPN and CDR2 SVGIG (reference sequence). The CDR3 loop spans 16 amino acids. The CDR3 is CAWSSGKQLFLRGQYF. The CDR3 coding sequence is TGTGCCTGGAGCTCTGGAAAGCAACTCTTCCTACGAGGGCAGTACTTC.

As to this clone: Other nucleotide sequences from this sample produce the same CDR3. V is TRBV5-1 and J is TRBJ1-1; D is possibly TRBD1 (5 bases). The CDR3 runs to 12 residues. V gave up 2 bases and J gave up 13 bases, with 15 bases separating them. CDR1 and CDR2 from the germline V gene are SGHRS and YFSETQ. Written as DNA, the CDR3 is TGCGCCAGCAGCTTTCCGGGGCAAGTCTATTTCTTT. Its translation: CASSFPGQVYFF.